Sequencing of this TCR beta chain was carried out in a study of PD-1 blockade in classical Hodgkin lymphoma. Study-wide background: Nivolumab was given intravenously to patients at 3 mg/kg every 2 weeks. Study-wide results and caveats: Before treatment, TCR diversity in newly diagnosed patients was reportedly lower than in healthy donors.

As regards this clone: What it binds is unknown.

Every patient experienced relapse after autologous stem cell transplantation, and brentuximab vedotin exposure varied. Germline V gene lookup returns CDR1 SGHNT and CDR2 YYREEE (reference sequence). V was clipped by 6 bases and J by 0 bases; unmatched bases: 0. This CDR3 comprises 14 residues. Libraries were prepared by immunoSEQ multiplex PCR; TCRdb keeps only in-frame clonotypes and omits some of them. The sample holds over 85,000 clones, roughly 80% seen once. The chain employs TRBV5-4 and TRBJ2-2, with 9 bases lining up with TRBD2. The sample consisted of peripheral blood mononuclear cells (PBMCs), taken before the second cycle of nivolumab. The clonotype comes from a human donor with classical Hodgkin lymphoma. The CDR3, as DNA: TGTGCCAGCAAGCGGGAGGCGAACACCGGGGAGCTGTTTTTT. Translating it yields CASKREANTGELFF.